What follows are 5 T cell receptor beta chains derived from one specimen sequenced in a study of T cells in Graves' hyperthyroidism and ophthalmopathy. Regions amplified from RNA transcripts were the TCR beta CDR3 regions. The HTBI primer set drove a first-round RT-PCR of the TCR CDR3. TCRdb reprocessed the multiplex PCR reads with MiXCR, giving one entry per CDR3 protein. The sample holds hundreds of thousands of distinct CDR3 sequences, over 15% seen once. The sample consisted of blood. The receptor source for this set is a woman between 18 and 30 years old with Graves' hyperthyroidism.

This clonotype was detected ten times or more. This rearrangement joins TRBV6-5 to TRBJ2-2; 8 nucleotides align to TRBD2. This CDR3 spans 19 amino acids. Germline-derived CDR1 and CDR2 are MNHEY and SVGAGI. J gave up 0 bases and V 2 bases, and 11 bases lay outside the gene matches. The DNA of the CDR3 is TGTGCCAGCAGTTACCAGCCCCCAGCGGGGGCCGCGAACACCGGGGAGCTGTTTTTT. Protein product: CASSYQPPAGAANTGELFF.

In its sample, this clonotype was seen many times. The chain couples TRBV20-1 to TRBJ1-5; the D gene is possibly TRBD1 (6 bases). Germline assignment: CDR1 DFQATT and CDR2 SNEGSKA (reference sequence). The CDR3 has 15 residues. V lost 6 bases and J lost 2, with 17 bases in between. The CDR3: CSAVQDSAGNQPQHF. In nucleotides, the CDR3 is TGCAGTGCGGTCCAGGACAGTGCCGGCAATCAGCCCCAGCATTTT.

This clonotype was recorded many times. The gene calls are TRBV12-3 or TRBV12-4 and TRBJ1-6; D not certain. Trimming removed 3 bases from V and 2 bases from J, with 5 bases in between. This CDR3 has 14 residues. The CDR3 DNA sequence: TGTGCCAGCAGTTTTGATACCTATAATTCACCCCTCCACTTT. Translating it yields CASSFDTYNSPLHF.

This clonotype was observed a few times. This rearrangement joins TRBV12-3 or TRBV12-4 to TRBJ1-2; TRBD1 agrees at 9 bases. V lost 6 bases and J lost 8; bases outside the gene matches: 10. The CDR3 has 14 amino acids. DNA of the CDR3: TGTGCCAGCAGCCACAGGGGGCGAGCGGAGGGCTACACCTTC. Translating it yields CASSHRGRAEGYTF.

CDR3 loop: CASSTTGVAAFF. DNA for the CDR3: TGTGCCAGCAGCACGACAGGAGTTGCGGCTTTCTTT. This rearrangement joins TRBV5-6 to TRBJ1-1; a weak D match, TRBD1 (6 bases). The CDR3 runs to 12 residues. Between the trimmed V and J ends, which lost 4 bases and 11 bases, there was a span of 15 bases. Per the germline V gene, CDR1 is SGHDT and CDR2 is YYEEEE.